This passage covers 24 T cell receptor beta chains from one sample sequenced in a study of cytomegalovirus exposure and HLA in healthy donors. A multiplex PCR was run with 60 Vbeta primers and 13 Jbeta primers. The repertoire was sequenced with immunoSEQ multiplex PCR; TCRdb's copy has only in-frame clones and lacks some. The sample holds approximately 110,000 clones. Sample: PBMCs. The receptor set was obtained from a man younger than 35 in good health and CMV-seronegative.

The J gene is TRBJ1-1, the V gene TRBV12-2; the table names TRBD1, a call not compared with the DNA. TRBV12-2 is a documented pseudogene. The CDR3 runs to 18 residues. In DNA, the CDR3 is TGTGCAAGTCGCTTAGCGAGGGACAGGGAAAAGTCGCACACTGAAGCTTTCTTT. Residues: CASRLARDREKSHTEAFF.

The CDR3 region has the DNA TGTGCCAGCAGCCCAGGACAGGGGGCCGGTTACAATGAGCAGTTCTTC. This gives the protein CASSPGQGAGYNEQFF. The V call is TRBV13, the J call TRBJ2-1; TRBD1 aligns across 11 bases. V dropped 5 bases and J dropped 4; count of bases not matched to a gene: 7. Germline CDR1 PRHDT, CDR2 FYEKMQ (reference sequence). This CDR3 is built from 16 residues.

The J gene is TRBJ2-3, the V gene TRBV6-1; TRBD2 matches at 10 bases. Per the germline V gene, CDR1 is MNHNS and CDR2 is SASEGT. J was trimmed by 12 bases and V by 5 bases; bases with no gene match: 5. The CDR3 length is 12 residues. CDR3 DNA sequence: TGTGCCAGCAGTTTGAGCGGGGGGGGCCAGTATTTT. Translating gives CASSLSGGGQYF.

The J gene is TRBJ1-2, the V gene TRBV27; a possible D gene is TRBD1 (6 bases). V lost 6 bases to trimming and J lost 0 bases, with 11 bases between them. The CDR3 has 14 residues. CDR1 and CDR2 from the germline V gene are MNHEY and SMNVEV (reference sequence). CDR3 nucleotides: TGTGCCAGCAGACCGGGACAAACTAACTATGGCTACACCTTC. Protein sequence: CASRPGQTNYGYTF.

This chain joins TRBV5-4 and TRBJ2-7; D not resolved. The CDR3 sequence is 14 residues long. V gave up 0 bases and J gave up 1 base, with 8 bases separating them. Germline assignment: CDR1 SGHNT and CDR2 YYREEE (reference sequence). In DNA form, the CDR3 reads TGTGCCAGCAGCTTGGGAGCCCTATCCTACGAGCAGTACTTC. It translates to CASSLGALSYEQYF. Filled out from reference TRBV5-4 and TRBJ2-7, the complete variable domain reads ETGVTQSPTHLIKTRGQQVTLRCSSQSGHNTVSWYQQALGQGPQFIFQYYREEENGRGNFPPRFSGLQFPNYSSELNVNALELDDSALYLCASSLGALSYEQYFGPGTRLTVT.

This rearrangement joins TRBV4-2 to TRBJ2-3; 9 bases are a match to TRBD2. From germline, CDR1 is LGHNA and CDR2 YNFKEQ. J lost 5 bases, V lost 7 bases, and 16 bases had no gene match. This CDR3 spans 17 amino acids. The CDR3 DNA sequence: TGTGCCAGCAAAGGTCTGTTTGGCGGGAGGGCCGTAGATACGCAGTATTTT. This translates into CASKGLFGGRAVDTQYF.

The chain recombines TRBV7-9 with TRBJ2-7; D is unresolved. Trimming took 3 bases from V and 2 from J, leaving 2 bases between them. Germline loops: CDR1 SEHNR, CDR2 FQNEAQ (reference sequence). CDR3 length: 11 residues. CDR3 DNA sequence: TGTGCCAGCAGCTTTACCTACGAGCAGTACTTC. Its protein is CASSFTYEQYF.

Here the CDR3 reads CASDERHPRQYF. The CDR3 nucleotides read TGTGCCAGCGATGAGAGACATCCAAGGCAGTACTTC. The chain couples TRBV2 to TRBJ2-7; D is ambiguous. CDR1 SNHLY and CDR2 FYNNEI come from the germline V gene. The CDR3 consists of 12 residues. Deletions cut 8 bases from V and 9 bases from J, with 17 bases between. Variable domain in full (rest from reference TRBV2 and TRBJ2-7): EPEVTQTPSHQVTQMGQEVILRCVPISNHLYFYWYRQILGQKVEFLVSFYNNEISEKSEIFDDQFSVERPDGSNFTLKIRSTKLEDSAMYFCASDERHPRQYFGPGTRLTVT.

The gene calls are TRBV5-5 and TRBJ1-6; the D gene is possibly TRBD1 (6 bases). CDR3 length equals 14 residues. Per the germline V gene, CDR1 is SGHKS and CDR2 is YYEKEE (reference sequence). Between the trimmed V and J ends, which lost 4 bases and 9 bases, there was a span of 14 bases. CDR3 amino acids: CASSPRQAGSPLHF. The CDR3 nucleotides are TGTGCCAGCAGCCCTCGACAGGCAGGTTCACCCCTCCACTTT.

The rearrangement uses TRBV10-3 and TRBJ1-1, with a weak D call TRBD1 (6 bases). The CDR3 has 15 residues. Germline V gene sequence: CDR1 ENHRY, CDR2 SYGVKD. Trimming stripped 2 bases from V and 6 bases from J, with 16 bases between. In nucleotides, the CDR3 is TGTGCCATCAGTGAGATTGGCAGGGGAGGGGCTGAAGCTTTCTTT. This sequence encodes CAISEIGRGGAEAFF.

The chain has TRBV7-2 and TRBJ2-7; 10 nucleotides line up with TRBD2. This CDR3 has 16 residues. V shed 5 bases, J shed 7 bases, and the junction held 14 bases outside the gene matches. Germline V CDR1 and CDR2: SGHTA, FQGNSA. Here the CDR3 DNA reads TGTGCCAGCAGCCCTAGACCGGGACTAGCGTCACCTGAGCAGTACTTC. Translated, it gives CASSPRPGLASPEQYF.

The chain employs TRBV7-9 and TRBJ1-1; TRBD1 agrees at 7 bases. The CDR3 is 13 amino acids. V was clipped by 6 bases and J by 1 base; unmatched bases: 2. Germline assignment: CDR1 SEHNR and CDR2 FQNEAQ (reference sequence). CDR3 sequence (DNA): TGTGCCAGCAGAGGACAGGAGAACACTGAAGCTTTCTTT. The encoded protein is CASRGQENTEAFF.

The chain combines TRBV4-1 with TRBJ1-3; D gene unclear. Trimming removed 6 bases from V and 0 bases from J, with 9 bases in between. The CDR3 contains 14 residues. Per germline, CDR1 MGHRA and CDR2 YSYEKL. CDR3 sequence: CASSPKLSGNTIYF. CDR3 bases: TGCGCCAGCAGTCCGAAACTCTCTGGAAACACCATATATTTT.

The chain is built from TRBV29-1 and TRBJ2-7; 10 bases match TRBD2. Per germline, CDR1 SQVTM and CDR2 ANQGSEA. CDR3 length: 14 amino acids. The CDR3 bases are TGCAGTGGCCTAGGAGCGGGAGGGCCTTACGAGCAGTACTTC. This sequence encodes CSGLGAGGPYEQYF.

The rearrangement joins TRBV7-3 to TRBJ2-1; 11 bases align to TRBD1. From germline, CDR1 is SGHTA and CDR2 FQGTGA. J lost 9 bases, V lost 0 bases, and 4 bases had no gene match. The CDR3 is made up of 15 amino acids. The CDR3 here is CASSLTRTGGGEQFF. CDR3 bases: TGTGCCAGCAGCTTAACCAGGACAGGGGGCGGTGAGCAGTTCTTC.

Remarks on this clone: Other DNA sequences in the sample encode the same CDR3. Written as DNA, the CDR3 is TGTGCCAGTAGTACAAATAGGGGACAAGATGAAAAACTGTTTTTT. Its translation: CASSTNRGQDEKLFF. The chain has TRBV19 and TRBJ1-4; tentatively, D is TRBD1 (6 bases). The CDR3 loop spans 15 amino acids. Per germline, CDR1 LNHDA and CDR2 SQIVND (reference sequence). V dropped 4 bases and J dropped 6 bases, with 15 bases sitting between them.

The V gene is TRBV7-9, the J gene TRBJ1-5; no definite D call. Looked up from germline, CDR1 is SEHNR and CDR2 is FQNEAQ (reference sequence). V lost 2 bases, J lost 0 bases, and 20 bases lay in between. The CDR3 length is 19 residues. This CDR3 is CASSLLVPTTRISNQPQHF. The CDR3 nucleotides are TGTGCCAGCAGCTTATTGGTACCTACCACCAGGATTAGCAATCAGCCCCAGCATTTT.

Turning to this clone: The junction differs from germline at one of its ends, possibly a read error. The CDR3 is CASSFGQGLIFF. CDR3 in DNA: TGTGCCAGCAGTTTCGGGCAGGGTCTGATCTTTTTC. The chain uses TRBV28 and TRBJ1-2; D might be TRBD1 (5 bases). This CDR3 is built from 12 residues. The germline CDR1 and CDR2 sequences are MDHEN and SYDVKM.

CDR3 protein: CASSFSGLASFGYTQYF. The CDR3 nucleotides read TGTGCCAGCAGTTTCTCCGGACTAGCGAGTTTTGGGTATACGCAGTATTTT. The chain employs TRBV28 and TRBJ2-3; 9 bases line up with TRBD2. Germline V CDR1 and CDR2: MDHEN, SYDVKM. The CDR3 consists of 17 residues. Trimming took 3 bases from V and 7 from J; bases not matched to a gene: 14.

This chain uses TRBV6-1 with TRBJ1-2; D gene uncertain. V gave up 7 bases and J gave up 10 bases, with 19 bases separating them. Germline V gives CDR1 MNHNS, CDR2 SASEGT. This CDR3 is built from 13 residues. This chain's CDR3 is CASTSSAGSSYTF. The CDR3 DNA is TGTGCCAGCACCTCCTCTGCGGGTTCCTCCTACACCTTC.

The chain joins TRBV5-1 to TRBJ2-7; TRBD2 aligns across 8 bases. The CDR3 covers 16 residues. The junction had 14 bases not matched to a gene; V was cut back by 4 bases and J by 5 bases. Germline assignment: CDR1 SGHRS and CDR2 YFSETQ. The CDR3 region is CASSRQSGLASDEQYF. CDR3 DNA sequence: TGCGCCAGCAGCCGACAGTCCGGACTAGCATCAGACGAGCAGTACTTC. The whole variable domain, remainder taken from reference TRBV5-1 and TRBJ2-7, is KAGVTQTPRYLIKTRGQQVTLSCSPISGHRSVSWYQQTPGQGLQFLFEYFSETQRNKGNFPGRFSGRQFSNSRSEMNVSTLELGDSALYLCASSRQSGLASDEQYFGPGTRLTVT.

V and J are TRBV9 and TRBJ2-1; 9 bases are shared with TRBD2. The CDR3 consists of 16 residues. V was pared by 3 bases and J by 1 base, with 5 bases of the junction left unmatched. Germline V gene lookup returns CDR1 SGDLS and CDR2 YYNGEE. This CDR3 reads CASSAFSGSSYNEQFF. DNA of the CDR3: TGTGCCAGCAGCGCTTTTAGCGGGAGTTCCTACAATGAGCAGTTCTTC.

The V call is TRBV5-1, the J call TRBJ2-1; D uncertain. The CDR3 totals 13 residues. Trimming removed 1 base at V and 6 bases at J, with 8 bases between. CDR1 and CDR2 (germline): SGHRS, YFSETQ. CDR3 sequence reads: CASSLIEANEQFF. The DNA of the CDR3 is TGCGCCAGCAGCTTGATAGAAGCCAATGAGCAGTTCTTC.

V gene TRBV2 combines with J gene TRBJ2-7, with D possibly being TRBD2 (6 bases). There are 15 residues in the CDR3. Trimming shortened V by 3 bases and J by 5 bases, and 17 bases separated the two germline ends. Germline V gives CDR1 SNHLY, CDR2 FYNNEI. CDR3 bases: TGTGCCAGCAGTGACCCCCGGGGGATATACCACGAGCAGTACTTC. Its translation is CASSDPRGIYHEQYF.